The clone carrying this T cell receptor beta chain was found many times. Its antigen is undetermined. These data come from a study of T cells in Graves' hyperthyroidism and ophthalmopathy. Notes on the study in general: From stable hyperthyroidism, ophthalmopathy was separated by a 13 V-J model.

Disease lasting under 3 months, a NOSPECS grade of at least 4, and a Clinical Activity Score of at least 3 were features of the ophthalmopathy patients. Amplification yielded TCR beta CDR3 regions, with RNA transcripts as the source. The TCR CDR3 was amplified in a first-round RT-PCR using the HTBI primer set. TCRdb re-called the multiplex PCR reads with MiXCR, one entry per CDR3 protein. The data hold a few hundred thousand distinct CDR3 sequences, with 20% to 25% observed a single time. This sequence was found in a woman in her 70s with Graves' ophthalmopathy. Sequenced input: blood.

As DNA, the CDR3 is TGTGCCAGCAGTTGGCGGAGCAGGGGGGTACCGATGAACACTGAAGCTTTCTTT. This encodes CASSWRSRGVPMNTEAFF. J is TRBJ1-1 and V is TRBV12-3 or TRBV12-4; TRBD1 matches at 7 bases. V lost 4 bases and J lost 0; bases outside the gene matches: 14. This CDR3 region has 18 residues.